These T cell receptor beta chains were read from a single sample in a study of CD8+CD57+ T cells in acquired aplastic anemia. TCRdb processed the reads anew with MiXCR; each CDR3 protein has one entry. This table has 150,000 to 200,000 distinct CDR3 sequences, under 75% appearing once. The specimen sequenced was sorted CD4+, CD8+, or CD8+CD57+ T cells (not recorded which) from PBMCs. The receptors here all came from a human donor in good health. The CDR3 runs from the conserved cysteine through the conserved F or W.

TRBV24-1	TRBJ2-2	CATSDFSGTGELFF
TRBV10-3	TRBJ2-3	CAISETGSTDTQYF
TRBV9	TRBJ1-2	CASSVGGAGCYTF
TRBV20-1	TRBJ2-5	CSARDRLAGGPGETQYF
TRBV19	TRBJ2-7	CASSPGTNSYEQYF
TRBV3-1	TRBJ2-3	CASSERAGFYTQYF
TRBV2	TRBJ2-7	CASSTSSTGTAEQYF
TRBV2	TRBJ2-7	CASSDSGSGSYEQYF
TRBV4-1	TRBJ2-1	CASSQALAGGYNEQFF
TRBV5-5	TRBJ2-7	CASSLRGQITYEQYF
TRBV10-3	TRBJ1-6	CAIRAGAWDNSPLHF
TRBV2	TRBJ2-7	CASSEADPTYEQYF
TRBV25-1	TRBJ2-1	CASSLIGSHNEQFF
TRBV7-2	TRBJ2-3	CASSSQPGLAGRTDTQYF
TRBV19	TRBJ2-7	CASSIRRGPYEQYF
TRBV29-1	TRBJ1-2	CSAGGQGPNYGYTF
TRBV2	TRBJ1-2	CASTGTGTYGYTF
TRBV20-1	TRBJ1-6	CSALTGLESPLHF
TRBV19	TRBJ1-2	CASSISQGGGYTF
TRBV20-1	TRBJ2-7	CSASQRRENEQYF
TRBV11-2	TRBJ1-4	CASSFSGQGRKEKLFF
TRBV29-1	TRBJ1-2	CSDQGRYSYGYTF